This T cell receptor (beta chain) was captured in a study of shared clonotypes between healthy human individuals. Turning to the study itself: CD4 naive cells filled three plates per donor, CD4 memory three, CD8 naive two and CD8 memory one. General study points: With a handful of donors compared, around 5.4% of naive CD4 clonotypes were shared.

Note on this clone: Its antigen is not known.

Using approximately 200 ng DNA, approximately 30,000 T cell genomes, the sorted-subset replicate PCRs were run. Generated by immunoSEQ multiplex PCR, the TCRdb table keeps only in-frame clones and is missing some. Of approximately 1,000,000 clones in the sample, roughly 77% were seen once. Naive CD45RA+ and memory CD45RA-negative subsets were split from CD4+ cells. There are 15 residues in the CDR3. V was pared by 5 bases and J by 2 bases, with 13 bases between. CDR1 is LNHDA and CDR2 is SQIVND in the germline V gene (reference sequence). The V call is TRBV19, the J call TRBJ1-5; a possible D gene is TRBD1 (5 bases). Sequenced input: memory CD4+ T cells from PBMCs. Subset defined: CD45RA-negative fraction. The clonotype comes from a man younger than 35 in good health. Some clones in this sample may be carry-over from other donors' samples. DNA of the CDR3: TGTGCCAGTAGTTCGGGACGGTCGGGCAATCAGCCCCAGCATTTT. It specifies CASSSGRSGNQPQHF.